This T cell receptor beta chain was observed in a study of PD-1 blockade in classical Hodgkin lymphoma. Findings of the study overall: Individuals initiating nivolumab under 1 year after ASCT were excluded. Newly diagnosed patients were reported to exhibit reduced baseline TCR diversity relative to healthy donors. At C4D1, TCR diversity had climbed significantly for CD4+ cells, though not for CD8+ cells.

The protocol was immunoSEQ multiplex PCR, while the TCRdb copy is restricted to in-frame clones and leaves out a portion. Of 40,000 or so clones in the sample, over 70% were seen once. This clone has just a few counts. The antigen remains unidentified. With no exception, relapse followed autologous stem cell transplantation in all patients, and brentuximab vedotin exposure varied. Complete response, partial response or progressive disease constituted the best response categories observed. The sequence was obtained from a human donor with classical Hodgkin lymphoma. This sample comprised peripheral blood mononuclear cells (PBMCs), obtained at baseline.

CDR3 DNA sequence: TGTGCCAGCAGTGGGACTAGCGGGAGGGCGGAGACCCAGTACTTC. Translation gives CASSGTSGRAETQYF. The genes are TRBV2 and TRBJ2-5, with TRBD2 matching 15 bases. J was trimmed by 5 bases and V by 4 bases; bases with no gene match: 2. The germline CDR1 and CDR2 sequences are SNHLY and FYNNEI. This CDR3 region has 15 residues. The full variable domain, rest sourced from reference TRBV2 and TRBJ2-5, is EPEVTQTPSHQVTQMGQEVILRCVPISNHLYFYWYRQILGQKVEFLVSFYNNEISEKSEIFDDQFSVERPDGSNFTLKIRSTKLEDSAMYFCASSGTSGRAETQYFGPGTRLLVL.